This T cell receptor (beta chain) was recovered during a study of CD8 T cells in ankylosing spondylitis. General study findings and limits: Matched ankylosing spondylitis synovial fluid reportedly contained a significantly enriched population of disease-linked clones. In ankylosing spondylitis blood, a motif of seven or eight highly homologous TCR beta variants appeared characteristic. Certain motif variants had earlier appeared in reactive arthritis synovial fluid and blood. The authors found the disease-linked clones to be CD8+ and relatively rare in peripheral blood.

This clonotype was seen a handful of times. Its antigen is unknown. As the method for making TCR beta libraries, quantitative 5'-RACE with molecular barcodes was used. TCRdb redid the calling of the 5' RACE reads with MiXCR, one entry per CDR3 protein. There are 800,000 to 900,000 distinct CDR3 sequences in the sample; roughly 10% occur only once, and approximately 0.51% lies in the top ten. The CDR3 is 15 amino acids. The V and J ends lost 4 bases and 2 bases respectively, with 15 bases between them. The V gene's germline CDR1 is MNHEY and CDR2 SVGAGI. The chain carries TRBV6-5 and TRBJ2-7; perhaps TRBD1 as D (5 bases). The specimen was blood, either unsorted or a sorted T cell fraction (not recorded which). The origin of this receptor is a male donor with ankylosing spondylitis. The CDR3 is CASSSDSHVPYEQYF. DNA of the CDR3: TGTGCCAGCAGTTCAGACAGCCACGTCCCCTACGAGCAGTACTTC.